This section outlines one TCR beta chain sequence together with its context. Its matching antigen is unknown. Every patient with CD3G deficiency had evidence of autoimmunity. CD4+ cells were sorted into CD25-high CD127-low regulatory cells and CD25-low CD127-high conventional cells. This record comes from a study of regulatory T cells. The PCR used 52 TRBV and 13 TRBJ primers. Some clones are missing from TCRdb's copy, which holds only in-frame ones; the method was immunoSEQ multiplex PCR. The table shows about 30,000 clones, with under 95% occurring only once. Study-wide results and limits: In CD3G-deficient patients, conventional CD4+ T cells were enriched for hydrophobic CDR3 residues at positions 6 and 7.

This receptor was obtained from a young adult with CD3G deficiency. The sequenced sample consisted of conventional CD4+ T cells sorted from blood.

CDR3: CASSITGSNSPLHF. CDR3 nucleotides: TGTGCCAGCAGTATTACAGGGTCTAATTCACCCCTCCACTTT. The chain is built from TRBV25-1 and TRBJ1-6; a weak D match, TRBD1 (6 bases). The V end was cut by 5 bases, the J end by 6 bases, with 11 bases between. The germline V gene encodes CDR1 MGHDK and CDR2 SYGVNS. The CDR3 is made up of 14 amino acids.